A single sample is the source of the 24 T cell receptor beta chains below, sequenced in a study of response to subunit inactivated influenza vaccine. TCRdb recomputed calls from the RT-PCR reads with MiXCR, one row per CDR3 protein. The sample shows around 570,000 distinct CDR3 sequences, 10% to 12% of them seen only once. These data also formed part of another study, on T cells expressing NK-cell markers. That report adds: 5'RACE template switching built TCR beta cDNA with unique molecular identifiers.

Here the sequenced sample was PBMCs from blood, taken on the day of vaccination. All receptors come from a man in his forties or fifties who received an inactivated influenza vaccine.

CDR3 protein: CASSLFGGESPNTEAFF. Here the CDR3 DNA reads TGTGCCAGCAGTTTATTCGGGGGCGAATCCCCGAACACTGAAGCTTTCTTT. This chain links TRBV12-3 or TRBV12-4 with TRBJ1-1; maybe TRBD1 (6 bases). Trimming removed 2 bases from V and 1 base from J, with 17 bases in between. This CDR3 has 17 amino acids.

This clonotype was observed a handful of times. V gene TRBV11-2 combines with J gene TRBJ2-1; 10 bases align to TRBD2. The length of the CDR3 is 17 residues. Germline V CDR1 and CDR2: SGHAT, FQNNGV. The V segment lost 3 bases and the J segment 9 bases; nucleotides outside the gene matches: 14. DNA of the CDR3: TGTGCCAGCAGCTTGATGCTGATTGCTAGCGGGGGTGGTGAGCAGTTCTTC. Protein sequence: CASSLMLIASGGGEQFF.

In its sample, this clonotype was seen a few times. V usage is TRBV9 and J usage is TRBJ2-3; 10 bases line up with TRBD2. The germline V gene encodes CDR1 SGDLS and CDR2 YYNGEE. The CDR3 is 15 residues long. After removal of 6 bases from V and 1 base from J, the junction contained 5 bases not matched to a gene. In nucleotides, the CDR3 is TGTGCCAGCACAGCGGGGGGGCCGGGCACAGATACGCAGTATTTT. This encodes CASTAGGPGTDTQYF.

This clonotype was detected ten times or more. The chain is built from TRBV6-2 or TRBV6-3 and TRBJ2-5, with D hard to call. Trimming pared 3 bases from V and 1 base from J, leaving 9 bases between. The CDR3 has 14 amino acids. Per the germline V gene, CDR1 is MNHEY and CDR2 is SVGEGT. CDR3 nucleotide sequence: TGTGCCAGCAGTTATCTTGGGGTCCAAGAGACCCAGTACTTC. It specifies CASSYLGVQETQYF.

The chain joins TRBV7-3 to TRBJ2-1, with TRBD2 matching over 11 bases. After removal of 5 bases from V and 7 bases from J, the junction contained 16 bases not matched to a gene. CDR1 SGHTA and CDR2 FQGTGA come from the germline V gene. CDR3 size: 18 residues. The CDR3 DNA reads as TGTGCCAGCAGCCCCCGGTGGGTAGCGGGAGGGCCGGGAAATGAGCAGTTCTTC. It translates to CASSPRWVAGGPGNEQFF.

This clonotype has just a few counts. The rearrangement uses TRBV6-1 and TRBJ2-2; TRBD1 agrees at 9 bases. The germline CDR1 and CDR2 sequences are MNHNS and SASEGT. V lost 6 bases, J lost 7 bases, and 9 bases stayed unmatched. The CDR3 extends over 15 amino acids. The chain's CDR3 is CASRTAGQGIGELFF. In DNA form, the CDR3 reads TGTGCCAGCAGGACCGCGGGACAGGGAATCGGGGAGCTGTTTTTT.

The rearrangement joins TRBV5-1 to TRBJ1-3; D is perhaps TRBD1 (6 bases). The V gene's germline CDR1 is SGHRS and CDR2 YFSETQ. CDR3 length: 13 amino acids. With 4 bases removed from V and 4 bases from J, the gap between germline ends came to 9 bases. The CDR3 DNA reads as TGCGCCAGCAGCCCGGGACACGGAAACACCATATATTTT. It codes for CASSPGHGNTIYF.

This rearrangement joins TRBV12-3 or TRBV12-4 to TRBJ1-5; the D is unclear. This CDR3 region has 16 residues. Trimming took 5 bases from V and 2 from J, leaving 16 bases between them. The CDR3 DNA reads as TGTGCCAGCAGTCCCTCCAGGTCGTCGGGCAATCAGCCCCAGCATTTT. Translating gives CASSPSRSSGNQPQHF.

This chain joins TRBV27 and TRBJ2-1; no clear D gene. The CDR3 is 14 residues long. V lost 6 bases, J lost 3 bases, and 12 bases lay in between. Germline CDR1 is MNHEY and CDR2 is SMNVEV (reference sequence). CDR3 nucleotides: TGTGCCAGCAGCTACGACCCGGACTACAATGAGCAGTTCTTC. Its protein is CASSYDPDYNEQFF.

The chain combines TRBV5-1 with TRBJ1-1; maybe TRBD1 (5 bases). Trimming took off 5 bases at V and 0 bases at J, with 11 bases between the two ends. Germline V gene data show CDR1 as SGHRS and CDR2 as YFSETQ. The CDR3 runs 14 residues. Written as DNA, the CDR3 is TGCGCCAGCAGAAGTAGGACAATGAACACTGAAGCTTTCTTT. This translates into CASRSRTMNTEAFF. Full variable domain (outside the CDR3, taken from reference TRBV5-1 and TRBJ1-1): KAGVTQTPRYLIKTRGQQVTLSCSPISGHRSVSWYQQTPGQGLQFLFEYFSETQRNKGNFPGRFSGRQFSNSRSEMNVSTLELGDSALYLCASRSRTMNTEAFFGQGTRLTVV.

This clonotype was picked up a small number of times. V and J are TRBV10-3 and TRBJ2-5; 7 bases map to TRBD1. After removal of 3 bases from V and 3 bases from J, the junction contained 7 bases not matched to a gene. This CDR3 region has 15 residues. Per the germline V gene, CDR1 is ENHRY and CDR2 is SYGVKD. The CDR3 bases are TGTGCCATCAGTGATTACCAGGGGGTGAAAGAGACCCAGTACTTC. The encoded protein is CAISDYQGVKETQYF.

This chain uses TRBV11-2 with TRBJ2-2, with 7 bases fitting TRBD2. V lost 1 base to trimming and J lost 5 bases; unmatched junction nucleotides: 13. Germline loops: CDR1 SGHAT, CDR2 FQNNGV. CDR3 length: 18 residues. This CDR3 is CASSLVFGGGSLTGELFF. In DNA, the CDR3 is TGTGCCAGCAGCTTAGTTTTCGGGGGAGGGTCCCTAACCGGGGAGCTGTTTTTT.

The chain has TRBV6-1 and TRBJ2-7, with D perhaps TRBD1 (6 bases). The CDR3 spans 13 residues. CDR1 is MNHNS, CDR2 SASEGT, per germline. Trimming took 8 bases from V and 3 from J, leaving 14 bases between them. CDR3 region: CASQQGPSYEQYF. CDR3 bases: TGTGCCAGCCAACAGGGTCCAAGCTACGAGCAGTACTTC.

This clonotype was counted between two and nine times. This sequence joins TRBV6-1 and TRBJ1-5, with D possibly TRBD1 on 6 matching bases. The CDR3 sequence is 14 residues long. Germline V CDR1 and CDR2: MNHNS, SASEGT. Trimming pared 11 bases from V and 2 bases from J, leaving 16 bases between. CDR3 loop: CAANREDGNQPQHF. CDR3 sequence (DNA): TGTGCCGCTAACAGGGAAGACGGCAATCAGCCCCAGCATTTT.

The rearrangement joins TRBV20-1 to TRBJ2-3; tentative D call: TRBD2 (7 bases). Germline assignment: CDR1 DFQATT and CDR2 SNEGSKA (reference sequence). CDR3 length: 16 amino acids. V dropped 0 bases and J dropped 14 bases, with 27 bases sitting between them. The CDR3 sequence is CSAREGSGGVPGNGYF. As DNA, the CDR3 is TGCAGTGCTAGAGAGGGATCGGGGGGCGTCCCGGGGAATGGGTATTTT.

This clonotype has just a few counts. The CDR3 is CAISGTGTSGSYNEQFF. The CDR3 DNA follows: TGTGCCATCAGTGGAACTGGGACTAGCGGGTCATACAATGAGCAGTTCTTC. The chain links TRBV10-3 to TRBJ2-1; 12 nucleotides agree with TRBD2. The germline V gene has CDR1 ENHRY and CDR2 SYGVKD. The CDR3 is 17 amino acids. Losses at the gene ends were 4 bases for V and 4 bases for J; bases not matched to a gene: 8.

This clonotype was observed many times. The chain employs TRBV12-3 or TRBV12-4 and TRBJ1-1; D uncertain. V lost 5 bases to trimming and J lost 5 bases, with 12 bases between them. This CDR3 spans 13 amino acids. For the CDR3, the DNA is TGTGCCAGCAGTCTGCGGGGTGGGACTGAAGCTTTCTTT. The encoded protein is CASSLRGGTEAFF.

This clonotype was counted only a few times. The genes are TRBV5-1 and TRBJ2-3; 11 bases are a match to TRBD2. V was pared by 0 bases and J by 6 bases, with 3 bases of the junction left unmatched. Germline V gene sequence: CDR1 SGHRS, CDR2 YFSETQ. CDR3 size: 15 residues. The chain's CDR3 is CASSLVSSGGDTQYF. CDR3 sequence (DNA): TGCGCCAGCAGCTTGGTCTCTAGCGGGGGGGATACGCAGTATTTT.

This chain uses TRBV4-3 with TRBJ1-1; TRBD1 is a possible D gene (5 bases). Trimming removed 2 bases at V and 7 bases at J, with 17 bases between. The germline gives CDR1 LGHNA, CDR2 YSLEER. The CDR3 covers 15 residues. The CDR3 bases are TGCGCCAGCAGCCAAATCCTCCAATGGGGCAGTGAAGCTTTCTTT. Amino acids: CASSQILQWGSEAFF.

The chain joins TRBV12-3 or TRBV12-4 to TRBJ1-5; 11 positions agree with TRBD1. Germline trimming cut 6 bases from V and 2 bases from J; bases unmatched to any gene: 3. The CDR3 sequence is 15 residues long. The CDR3 loop is CASSRTGGGNQPQHF. The DNA of the CDR3 is TGTGCCAGCAGCCGGACAGGGGGCGGCAATCAGCCCCAGCATTTT.

This clonotype was found many times. The CDR3 protein is CASSRGTSGNTGELFF. The CDR3 nucleotides read TGTGCCAGCAGCCGAGGGACTAGCGGGAACACCGGGGAGCTGTTTTTT. The chain is built from TRBV7-7 and TRBJ2-2; 11 bases agree with TRBD2. Germline V gene sequence: CDR1 SSHAT, CDR2 FNYEAQ (reference sequence). The length of the CDR3 is 16 residues. The junction had 3 bases not matched to a gene; V was cut back by 5 bases and J by 1 base.

This clonotype showed up just a few times. The rearrangement uses TRBV20-1 and TRBJ2-5; D not certain. This CDR3 has 13 residues. V dropped 0 bases and J dropped 0 bases, with 5 bases sitting between them. The germline CDR1 and CDR2 sequences are DFQATT and SNEGSKA (reference sequence). CDR3 coding DNA: TGCAGTGCTAGAGACGGATACCAAGAGACCCAGTACTTC. The encoded protein is CSARDGYQETQYF.

This chain links TRBV20-1 with TRBJ2-7, with D possibly being TRBD1 (5 bases). CDR1 is DFQATT and CDR2 is SNEGSKA in the germline V gene (reference sequence). The germline V and J ends were trimmed by 4 bases and 0 bases, with 10 bases remaining between them. The CDR3 runs to 13 residues. CDR3 residues: CSAKTAYSYEQYF. CDR3 DNA: TGCAGTGCTAAGACAGCCTACTCCTACGAGCAGTACTTC.

This clonotype was counted many times. The genes are TRBV10-3 and TRBJ2-5, with D possibly being TRBD1 or TRBD2 (5 bases each). Germline CDR1 reads ENHRY; CDR2 reads SYGVKD. The CDR3 is 14 amino acids. With 2 bases removed from V and 2 bases from J, the gap between germline ends came to 9 bases. The CDR3 bases are TGTGCCATCAGTGAGGGGGGATATCAAGAGACCCAGTACTTC. It translates to CAISEGGYQETQYF.